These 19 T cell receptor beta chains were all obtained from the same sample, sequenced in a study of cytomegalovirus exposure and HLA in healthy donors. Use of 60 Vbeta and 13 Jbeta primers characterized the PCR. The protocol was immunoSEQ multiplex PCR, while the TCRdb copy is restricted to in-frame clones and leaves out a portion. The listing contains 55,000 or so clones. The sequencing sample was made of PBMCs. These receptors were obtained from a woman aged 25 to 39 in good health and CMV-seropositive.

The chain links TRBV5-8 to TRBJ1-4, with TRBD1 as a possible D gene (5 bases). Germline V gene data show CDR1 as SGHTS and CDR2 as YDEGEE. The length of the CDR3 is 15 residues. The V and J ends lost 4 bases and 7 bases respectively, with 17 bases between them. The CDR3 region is CASSMVGAGPEKLFF. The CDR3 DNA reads TGTGCCAGCAGCATGGTAGGGGCAGGTCCTGAAAAACTGTTTTTT.

CDR3 sequence reads: CASSPLWSSGYNEQFF. The CDR3 DNA is TGTGCCAGCTCACCCCTTTGGTCTAGCGGGTACAATGAGCAGTTCTTC. The genes are TRBV18 and TRBJ2-1; TRBD2 aligns across 8 bases. The V segment lost 3 bases and the J segment 4 bases; nucleotides outside the gene matches: 8. The CDR3 runs to 16 residues. In germline, CDR1 is KGHSH, CDR2 LQKENI.

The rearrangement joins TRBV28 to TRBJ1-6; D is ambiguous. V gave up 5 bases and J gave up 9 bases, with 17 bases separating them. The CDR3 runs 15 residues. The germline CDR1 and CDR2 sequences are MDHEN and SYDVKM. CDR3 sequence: CASSTPEGEGSPLHF. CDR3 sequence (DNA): TGTGCCAGCAGTACCCCAGAGGGCGAGGGTTCACCCCTCCACTTT. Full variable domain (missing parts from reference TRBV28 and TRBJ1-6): DVKVTQSSRYLVKRTGEKVFLECVQDMDHENMFWYRQDPGLGLRLIYFSYDVKMKEKGDIPEGYSVSREKKERFSLILESASTNQTSMYLCASSTPEGEGSPLHFGNGTRLTVT.

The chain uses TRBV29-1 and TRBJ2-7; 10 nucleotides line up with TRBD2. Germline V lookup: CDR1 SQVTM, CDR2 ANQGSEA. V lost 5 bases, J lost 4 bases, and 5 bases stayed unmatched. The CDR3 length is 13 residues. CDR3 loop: CSVQAGGLYEQYF. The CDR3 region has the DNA TGCAGCGTTCAAGCGGGGGGGCTTTACGAGCAGTACTTC.

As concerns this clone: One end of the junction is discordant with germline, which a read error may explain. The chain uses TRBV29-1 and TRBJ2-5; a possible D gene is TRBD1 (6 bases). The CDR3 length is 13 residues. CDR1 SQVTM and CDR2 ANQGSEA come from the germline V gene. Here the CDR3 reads CSAGQTPQENQYF. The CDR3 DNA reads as TGCAGCGCTGGACAGACCCCTCAAGAGAACCAGTACTTC.

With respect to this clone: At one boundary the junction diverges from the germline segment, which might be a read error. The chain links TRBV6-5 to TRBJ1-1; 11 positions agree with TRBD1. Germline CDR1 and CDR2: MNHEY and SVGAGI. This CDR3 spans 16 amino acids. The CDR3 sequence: CASSLWTGGLGTEDFF. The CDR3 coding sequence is TGTGCCAGCAGTTTGTGGACAGGGGGCTTGGGCACTGAAGATTTCTTT.

The CDR3 DNA is TGTGCCAGCAGCCAGACTAGCGGATACGAGCAGTACTTC. Translation: CASSQTSGYEQYF. J is TRBJ2-7 and V is TRBV7-3; 9 bases agree with TRBD2. Germline V gene sequence: CDR1 SGHTA, CDR2 FQGTGA. The CDR3 loop spans 13 amino acids. V trimming: 5 bases; J trimming: 4 bases; junction bases outside the gene matches: 3.

CDR3 residues: CASSLVGGANYGYTF. Written as DNA, the CDR3 is TGCGCCAGCAGCTTGGTCGGAGGGGCGAACTATGGCTACACCTTC. The chain carries TRBV5-1 and TRBJ1-2, with a possible D match to TRBD1 (5 bases). Germline CDR1 SGHRS, CDR2 YFSETQ. The CDR3 runs 15 residues. Trimming removed 0 bases from V and 2 bases from J, with 11 bases in between.

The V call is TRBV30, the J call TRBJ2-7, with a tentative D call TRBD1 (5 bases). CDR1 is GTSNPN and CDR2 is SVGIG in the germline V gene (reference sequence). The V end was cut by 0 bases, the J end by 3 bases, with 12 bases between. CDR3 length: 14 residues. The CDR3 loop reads CAWSVGGGHYEQYF. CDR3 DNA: TGTGCCTGGAGTGTTGGTGGCGGACACTACGAGCAGTACTTC. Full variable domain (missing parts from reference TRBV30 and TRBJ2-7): SQTIHQWPATLVQPVGSPLSLECTVEGTSNPNLYWYRQAAGRGLQLLFYSVGIGQISSEVPQNLSASRPQDRQFILSSKKLLLSDSGFYLCAWSVGGGHYEQYFGPGTRLTVT.

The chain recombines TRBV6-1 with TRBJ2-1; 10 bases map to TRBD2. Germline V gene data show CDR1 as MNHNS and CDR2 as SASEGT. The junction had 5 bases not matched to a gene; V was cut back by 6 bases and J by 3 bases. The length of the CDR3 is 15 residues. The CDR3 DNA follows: TGTGCCAGCAGAGCTAGCGGGGGAAGCTACAATGAGCAGTTCTTC. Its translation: CASRASGGSYNEQFF.

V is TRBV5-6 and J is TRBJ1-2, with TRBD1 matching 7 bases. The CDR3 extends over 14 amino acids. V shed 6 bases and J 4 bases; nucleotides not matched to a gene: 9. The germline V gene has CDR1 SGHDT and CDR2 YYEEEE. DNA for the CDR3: TGTGCCAGCACCCGGACAGGAGGCTCCTATGGCTACACCTTC. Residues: CASTRTGGSYGYTF.

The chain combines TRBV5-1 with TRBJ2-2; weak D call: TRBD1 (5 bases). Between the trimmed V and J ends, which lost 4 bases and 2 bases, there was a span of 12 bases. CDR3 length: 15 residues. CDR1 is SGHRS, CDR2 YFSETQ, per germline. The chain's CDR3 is CASSVIGANTGELFF. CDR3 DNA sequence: TGCGCCAGCAGCGTGATTGGGGCTAACACCGGGGAGCTGTTTTTT.

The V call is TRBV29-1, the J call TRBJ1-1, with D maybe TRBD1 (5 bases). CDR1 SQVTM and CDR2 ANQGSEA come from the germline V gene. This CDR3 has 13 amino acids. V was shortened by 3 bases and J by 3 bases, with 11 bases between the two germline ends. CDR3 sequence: CSVEPTADTEAFF. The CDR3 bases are TGCAGCGTTGAGCCGACAGCTGACACTGAAGCTTTCTTT. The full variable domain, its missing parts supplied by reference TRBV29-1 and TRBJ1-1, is SAVISQKPSRDICQRGTSLTIQCQVDSQVTMMFWYRQQPGQSLTLIATANQGSEATYESGFVIDKFPISRPNLTFSTLTVSNMSPEDSSIYLCSVEPTADTEAFFGQGTRLTVV.

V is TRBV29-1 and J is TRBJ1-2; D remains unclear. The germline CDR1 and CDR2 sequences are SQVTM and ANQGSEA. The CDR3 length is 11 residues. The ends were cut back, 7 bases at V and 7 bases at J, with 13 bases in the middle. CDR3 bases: TGCAGCGCGGCGGGTATAGGTGGCTACACCTTC. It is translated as CSAAGIGGYTF.

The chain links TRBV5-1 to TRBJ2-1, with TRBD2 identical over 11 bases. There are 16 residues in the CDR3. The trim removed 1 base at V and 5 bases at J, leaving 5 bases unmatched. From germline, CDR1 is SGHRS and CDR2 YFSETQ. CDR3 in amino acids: CASSLTGLAEDNEQFF. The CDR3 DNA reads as TGCGCCAGCAGCTTGACGGGACTAGCGGAGGACAATGAGCAGTTCTTC. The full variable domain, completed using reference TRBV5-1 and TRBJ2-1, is KAGVTQTPRYLIKTRGQQVTLSCSPISGHRSVSWYQQTPGQGLQFLFEYFSETQRNKGNFPGRFSGRQFSNSRSEMNVSTLELGDSALYLCASSLTGLAEDNEQFFGPGTRLTVL.

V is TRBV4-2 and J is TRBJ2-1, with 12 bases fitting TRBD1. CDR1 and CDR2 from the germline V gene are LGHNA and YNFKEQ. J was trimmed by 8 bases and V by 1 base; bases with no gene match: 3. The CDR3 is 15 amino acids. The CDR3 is CASSQGDRGPYEQFF. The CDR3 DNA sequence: TGTGCCAGCAGCCAAGGGGACAGGGGGCCATATGAGCAGTTCTTC.

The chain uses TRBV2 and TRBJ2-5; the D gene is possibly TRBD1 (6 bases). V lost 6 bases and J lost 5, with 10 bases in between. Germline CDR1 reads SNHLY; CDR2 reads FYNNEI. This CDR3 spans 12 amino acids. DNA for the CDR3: TGTGCCAGCAGCACCGACAGGGAGACCCAGTACTTC. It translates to CASSTDRETQYF.

The CDR3 sequence is CASSANRENTGELFF. The CDR3 DNA sequence: TGTGCCAGCAGTGCCAACAGGGAAAACACCGGGGAGCTGTTTTTT. The rearrangement joins TRBV25-1 to TRBJ2-2; D might be TRBD1 (6 bases). The V end was cut by 4 bases, the J end by 2 bases, with 11 bases between. Germline V gene data show CDR1 as MGHDK and CDR2 as SYGVNS. The CDR3 contains 15 residues.

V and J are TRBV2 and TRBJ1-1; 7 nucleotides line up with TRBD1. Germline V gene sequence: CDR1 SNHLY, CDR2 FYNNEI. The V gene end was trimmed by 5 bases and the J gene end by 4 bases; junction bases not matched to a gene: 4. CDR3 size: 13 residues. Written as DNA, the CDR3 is TGTGCCAGCAGTCGACAGGGTATCACTGAAGCTTTCTTT. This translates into CASSRQGITEAFF.